The 9 T cell receptor beta chains below were found in one sample sequenced in a study of blood T cell repertoires in COVID-19. The method was immunoSEQ multiplex PCR; TCRdb's version includes in-frame clones alone and lacks a portion of them. The table records 110,000 or so clones, about 87% of them present only once. The sample consisted of peripheral blood. The receptors shown here come from a woman aged 45-60 years with acute or convalescent COVID-19.

The chain is built from TRBV3-1 (or the pseudogene TRBV3-2) and TRBJ2-1, with D possibly being TRBD2 (7 bases). The CDR3 has 14 amino acids. CDR1 and CDR2 from the germline V gene are LGHDT and YNNKEL (reference sequence). The V and J ends lost 4 bases and 14 bases respectively, with 21 bases between them. The CDR3 sequence is CASSPLLGGRVKFF. CDR3 DNA sequence: TGTGCCAGCAGCCCATTACTGGGGGGGCGAGTGAAGTTCTTC.

The chain combines TRBV6-2 or TRBV6-3 with TRBJ2-4; 8 nucleotides agree with TRBD1. The V and J ends lost 6 bases and 4 bases, in that order; junction bases with no gene match: 14. The CDR3 is 17 residues long. CDR1 and CDR2 from the germline V gene are MNHEY and SVGEGT. The CDR3 protein is CASSLGTGHRTKNIQYF. The CDR3 nucleotides are TGTGCCAGCAGCCTTGGGACAGGACACCGGACAAAAAACATTCAGTACTTC.

The V gene is TRBV9, the J gene TRBJ1-3, with TRBD1 matching 7 bases. Germline loops: CDR1 SGDLS, CDR2 YYNGEE. The CDR3 covers 16 residues. V dropped 3 bases and J dropped 1; count of bases not matched to a gene: 7. This CDR3 is CASSGQETGSGNTIYF. CDR3 nucleotides: TGTGCCAGCAGCGGCCAGGAGACAGGGTCTGGAAACACCATATATTTT.

The chain has TRBV5-4 and TRBJ1-2; D unclear. The CDR3 runs 11 residues. From germline, CDR1 is SGHNT and CDR2 YYREEE (reference sequence). V was trimmed by 9 bases and J by 3 bases, leaving 9 bases between them. The CDR3, as DNA: TGTGCCACCGTATCGGACTATGGCTACACCTTC. Encoded protein: CATVSDYGYTF. The complete variable domain, with remaining parts taken from reference TRBV5-4 and TRBJ1-2, reads ETGVTQSPTHLIKTRGQQVTLRCSSQSGHNTVSWYQQALGQGPQFIFQYYREEENGRGNFPPRFSGLQFPNYSSELNVNALELDDSALYLCATVSDYGYTFGSGTRLTVV.

This chain connects TRBV19 to TRBJ1-1; D is perhaps TRBD1 (5 bases). The germline V and J ends were trimmed by 3 bases and 0 bases, with 11 bases remaining between them. CDR3 size: 15 residues. Germline V lookup: CDR1 LNHDA, CDR2 SQIVND (reference sequence). In DNA, the CDR3 is TGTGCCAGTAGTATTGGGGCCAGGGTGAACACTGAAGCTTTCTTT. Encoded protein: CASSIGARVNTEAFF.

V and J are TRBV6-5 and TRBJ2-7, with a weak D call TRBD1 (5 bases). Per germline, CDR1 MNHEY and CDR2 SVGAGI. CDR3 length: 11 amino acids. Trimming shortened V by 6 bases and J by 6 bases, and 9 bases separated the two germline ends. The CDR3 region is CASSRQGEQYF. DNA for the CDR3: TGTGCCAGCAGCCGCCAGGGCGAGCAGTACTTC.

This chain uses TRBV27 with TRBJ2-7, with TRBD1 matching 7 bases. The CDR3 has 16 residues. From germline, CDR1 is MNHEY and CDR2 SMNVEV (reference sequence). V was pared by 0 bases and J by 0 bases, with 5 bases of the junction left unmatched. CDR3 amino acids: CASSLSGTETSYEQYF. The CDR3 DNA is TGTGCCAGCAGTTTATCGGGGACAGAGACCTCCTACGAGCAGTACTTC.

This clone has only one observation. The V and J genes are TRBV7-8 and TRBJ2-1, with D perhaps matching TRBD2 (6 bases). This CDR3 spans 17 amino acids. From germline, CDR1 is SGHVS and CDR2 FQNEAQ. Between the trimmed V and J ends, which lost 0 bases and 0 bases, there was a span of 12 bases. The CDR3 spells CASSLAGTYYSYNEQFF. CDR3 in DNA: TGTGCCAGCAGCTTAGCGGGGACTTACTACTCCTACAATGAGCAGTTCTTC.

J is TRBJ2-1 and V is TRBV7-3; the D gene is possibly TRBD1 (6 bases). The CDR3 covers 17 residues. Per germline, CDR1 SGHTA and CDR2 FQGTGA. V was cut by 1 base and J by 4 bases, with 17 bases left in between. The CDR3 is CASSLKHRVVEYNEQFF. The DNA of the CDR3 is TGTGCCAGCAGCTTAAAACACAGGGTTGTAGAATACAATGAGCAGTTCTTC.